The 10 T cell receptor beta chains given below trace back to one sample, sequenced in a study of blood T cell repertoires in COVID-19. Profiled with immunoSEQ multiplex PCR; TCRdb holds only in-frame clones, not every one. The sample lists some 200,000 clones, about 86% occurring once. The sequenced sample was peripheral blood. These receptors were obtained from a man aged 25-45 years with active or convalescent COVID-19.

The chain carries TRBV6-5 and TRBJ2-1, with D perhaps matching TRBD2 (6 bases). Germline V gene data show CDR1 as MNHEY and CDR2 as SVGAGI. Trimming removed 2 bases at V and 1 base at J, with 12 bases between. The CDR3 is 16 residues long. The CDR3 region has the DNA TGTGCCAGCAGTTACCAAGCTAGCGCGTCCTACAATGAGCAGTTCTTC. This encodes CASSYQASASYNEQFF.

This clone has only one observation. V gene TRBV6-5 combines with J gene TRBJ1-2; 8 bases match TRBD1. Germline V gene lookup returns CDR1 MNHEY and CDR2 SVGAGI. This CDR3 contains 14 residues. V shed 6 bases, J shed 4 bases, and the junction held 7 bases outside the gene matches. The CDR3 loop reads CASSQSGTGYGYTF. In DNA, the CDR3 is TGTGCCAGCAGCCAATCCGGGACAGGCTATGGCTACACCTTC.

V gene TRBV6-1 combines with J gene TRBJ2-5; unclear D gene. Germline V gene data show CDR1 as MNHNS and CDR2 as SASEGT. The CDR3 loop spans 13 amino acids. V lost 1 base, J lost 4 bases, and 7 bases lay in between. Here the CDR3 reads CASSEVRGETQYF. CDR3 nucleotide sequence: TGTGCCAGCAGTGAAGTTCGAGGAGAGACCCAGTACTTC.

The chain has TRBV25-1 and TRBJ2-2; a weak D match, TRBD2 (6 bases). With 4 bases removed from V and 6 bases from J, the gap between germline ends came to 12 bases. Per germline, CDR1 MGHDK and CDR2 SYGVNS. CDR3 size: 14 residues. CDR3 residues: CASSGFGGPGELFF. The CDR3 DNA reads as TGTGCCAGCAGTGGGTTCGGAGGGCCCGGGGAGCTGTTTTTT.

Here the CDR3 DNA reads TGCGCCAGCAGCCAAGTCGGCGGCTACGAGCAGTACTTC. Amino acids: CASSQVGGYEQYF. The rearrangement joins TRBV4-1 to TRBJ2-7; D is unclear. Trimming removed 1 base from V and 3 bases from J, with 7 bases in between. This CDR3 is 13 amino acids long. CDR1 is MGHRA and CDR2 is YSYEKL in the germline V gene.

This clone has at least ten counts. V usage is TRBV19 and J usage is TRBJ1-5, with 12 bases that match TRBD1. CDR3 length: 15 amino acids. The V and J ends lost 3 bases and 6 bases, in that order; junction bases with no gene match: 3. CDR1 LNHDA and CDR2 SQIVND come from the germline V gene (reference sequence). For the CDR3, the DNA is TGTGCCAGTAGTATCGGGACAGGGGGCTTTCAGCCCCAGCATTTT. Residues: CASSIGTGGFQPQHF.

The chain links TRBV7-9 to TRBJ1-2; 9 nucleotides agree with TRBD1. The CDR3 totals 17 residues. The trim removed 6 bases at V and 8 bases at J, leaving 19 bases unmatched. Germline assignment: CDR1 SEHNR and CDR2 FQNEAQ (reference sequence). CDR3 region: CASRDAWTGASLGGYTF. CDR3 DNA sequence: TGTGCCAGCAGGGATGCCTGGACAGGGGCTTCCCTCGGGGGCTACACCTTC.

This clone was picked up a small number of times. The rearrangement uses TRBV4-1 and TRBJ1-2, with D possibly being TRBD1 (5 bases). CDR1 and CDR2 from the germline V gene are MGHRA and YSYEKL. Trimming removed 0 bases from V and 3 bases from J, with 11 bases in between. CDR3 length: 15 residues. The CDR3 region is CASSQDTGSHYGYTF. CDR3 DNA sequence: TGCGCCAGCAGCCAAGATACAGGATCCCACTATGGCTACACCTTC.

This chain joins TRBV3-1 (or the pseudogene TRBV3-2) and TRBJ2-3; D may be TRBD1 (5 bases). The CDR3 covers 14 residues. Per the germline V gene, CDR1 is LGHDT and CDR2 is YNNKEL (reference sequence). The germline V and J ends were trimmed by 5 bases and 0 bases, with 9 bases remaining between them. The CDR3 loop is CASSFRASTDTQYF. The CDR3 nucleotides read TGTGCCAGCAGCTTCAGGGCTAGCACAGATACGCAGTATTTT.

The V and J genes are TRBV5-5 and TRBJ1-5; 8 nucleotides agree with TRBD1. The V gene's germline CDR1 is SGHKS and CDR2 YYEKEE (reference sequence). This CDR3 is built from 14 residues. J lost 6 bases, V lost 3 bases, and 5 bases had no gene match. CDR3 amino acids: CASSSRQGSQPQHF. CDR3 bases: TGTGCCAGCAGCTCTCGACAGGGGAGTCAGCCCCAGCATTTT.